This T cell receptor (beta chain) originates from a study of T cell responses to AZD1222 COVID-19 vaccine. TCRdb keeps only in-frame clones here, not all; method: immunoSEQ multiplex PCR. Counted here are about 110,000 clones, about 85% occurring once; the ten biggest clones make up around 4.3%. Trimming removed 2 bases at V and 0 bases at J, with 14 bases between. Germline V gene sequence: CDR1 LGHDT, CDR2 YNNKEL (reference sequence). CDR3 length: 17 amino acids. The source material was peripheral blood, sampled on day 0 of AZD1222 vaccination. This rearrangement joins TRBV3-1 (or the pseudogene TRBV3-2) to TRBJ2-1, with a tentative D call TRBD2 (5 bases). The source of this sequence is an adult in good health. CDR3 protein: CASSQNLRGSSYNEQFF. In nucleotides, the CDR3 is TGTGCCAGCAGCCAAAATTTAAGAGGGAGCTCCTACAATGAGCAGTTCTTC.